This T cell receptor beta chain was sequenced for a study of T cell responses to AZD1222 COVID-19 vaccine (dated by TCRdb to about 2021). Notes on the research overall: A total of about 250 trial participants underwent TCR sequencing, of whom roughly 210 had received two doses of AZD1222 and 26 had received two doses of the MenACWY control vaccine. Trial participants were enrolled by age into 18-55, 56-69 and 70-plus year subgroups, with about 150, 28 and 57 TCR-sequenced participants respectively. What the work shows at the level of the full study, not this receptor alone: Participants were mostly white British and included more females than males, and it was suggested by the authors that clonal diversity may have been underestimated. Nearly half of unique spike-specific TCRs reportedly recognized epitopes outside regions mutated in the B.1.351 and B.1.1.7 variants. Spike-specific TCR breadth and depth rose significantly after two AZD1222 doses compared with day 0 and with MenACWY recipients. In the small 56-69-year group, the increase in depth fell short of significance, most likely because of low power. Because no day 14 peak-response samples were available, the repertoires could be characterized only after the peak T cell response. The vaccine-associated CD4 TCRs covered the entire spike protein, and the dominant responses fell in regions 160-218 and 743-854. Conclusions about previously exposed vaccinees were limited because only a handful of AZD1222 recipients were SARS-CoV-2 seropositive at baseline.

This specimen's time point label, per the study, means: about 28 days (+/-7) after the second vaccine dose. AZD1222 recipients given second doses at about 4 weeks or at about 12 weeks were pooled, since spike-specific TCR depth and breadth were not found to differ between the two schedules. Vaccinee samples were obtained from the UK trials COV001 and COV002, which included a single-blind randomized controlled phase 2/3 trial of AZD1222 (ChAdOx1 nCoV-19) in healthy adults. For TCRbeta chain sequencing, PBMC samples from trial participants were taken at day 0 and at day 28 after the second dose. Notes on this clone: The clone's antigen remains unknown. Nothing much larger sits one base from this clone, and base qualities are not available.

The CDR3 regions of human TCRbeta chains were subjected to immunosequencing. The original pipeline was this. Repertoire TCRs were matched against a reference library of SARS-CoV-2-specific TCRs generated with the MIRA antigen-specificity platform. Breadth meant the fraction of unique TCRs that were SARS-CoV-2-associated, whereas depth meant the fraction of total T cells that were SARS-CoV-2-associated. Using the MIRA data, each spike-specific TCR was mapped to the spike region that the TCR reacts to and placed in a CD4 or CD8 class. Log10-transformed breadth and depth values were compared by one-way ANOVA with Sidak's multiple comparisons tests. TCRdb took over this immuneACCESS table, retaining in-frame rearrangements with V and J assigned. Such tables are incomplete; in checked studies, under half of the missing clones stem from an unresolved V gene, and the remainder is unexplained. V and J calls and clone size are given by that table; D and trimming were obtained from the DNA. The sample profile shows 69,000 or so clones; 70% to 90% of them were found once. The top ten clones comprise 1.3% of the sample.

Counted from cysteine to phenylalanine, this CDR3 has 15 amino acids. Kept here is only the CDR3 DNA, which spans 45 bases and is read in frame from base 1. From the germline V gene, CDR1 is SGHVS and CDR2 is FNYEAQ. The junction shows trimming of 3 bases on V and 0 bases on J, and the gene matches do not reach 4 bases of it. The rearranged segments are TRBV7-6 and TRBJ1-1, and TRBD1 aligns with 7 junction nucleotides. This receptor was obtained from an adult who received the AZD1222 COVID-19 vaccine. This specimen consisted of peripheral blood, obtained 28 days after the second AZD1222 dose. The CDR3 region: CASSFPTGMNTEAFF. The nucleotides are TGTGCCAGCAGCTTCCCGACAGGGATGAACACTGAAGCTTTCTTT.